This T cell receptor (beta chain) was recovered during a study of blood T cell repertoires in COVID-19. The study assigned cohorts using participant-reported clinical history. V lost 0 bases, J lost 6 bases, and 18 bases lay in between. The CDR3 runs to 16 residues. The germline gives CDR1 SGHNT, CDR2 YYREEE (reference sequence). Produced via immunoSEQ multiplex PCR; TCRdb's table is partial and in-frame only. This table holds 310,000 or so clones, 90% found once. The source material was PBMCs or T cells enriched from blood (not recorded which). The chain is built from TRBV5-4 and TRBJ1-1; a possible D gene is TRBD1 (6 bases). This receptor was taken from a woman under 40 who had recovered from COVID-19. The CDR3 nucleotides read TGTGCCAGCAGCTTGGGGTCTGACGGACAGAGGGCTGAAGCTTTCTTT. Translation: CASSLGSDGQRAEAFF.